Following are 8 T cell receptor beta chains from one sample sequenced in a study of T cell repertoires in cytomegalovirus infection. TCRdb passed the reads through MiXCR, listing each CDR3 protein once. Of under 800,000 distinct CDR3 sequences in the sample, roughly a quarter are singletons; the top ten hold 8%. The sample comprised CD8+ T cells from PBMCs. These receptors all stem from a human donor in good health (CMV status not recorded). Some clones in this sample may be carry-over from other donors' samples.

This clonotype occurred many times. This chain connects TRBV4-1 to TRBJ2-2; TRBD1 matches at 8 bases. This CDR3 comprises 17 residues. Trimming at V came to 3 bases and at J to 1 base, leaving 7 bases not matched to a gene. Germline CDR1 MGHRA, CDR2 YSYEKL. The CDR3 protein is CASSHRTGGKNTGELFF. The CDR3 region has the DNA TGCGCCAGCAGCCATAGAACAGGGGGGAAGAACACCGGGGAGCTGTTTTTT.

The table lists this clonotype with a few counts. V gene TRBV4-1 combines with J gene TRBJ2-3, with no clear D. Between the trimmed V and J ends, which lost 6 bases and 4 bases, there was a span of 11 bases. The CDR3 totals 13 residues. CDR1 and CDR2 from the germline V gene are MGHRA and YSYEKL. CDR3 nucleotide sequence: TGCGCCAGCAGGGGTCCGGAACCAGATACGCAGTATTTT. This sequence encodes CASRGPEPDTQYF.

The chain uses TRBV27 and TRBJ2-5; D may correspond to TRBD1 or TRBD2 (5 bases each). Trimming removed 3 bases from V and 5 bases from J, with 19 bases in between. The CDR3 totals 16 residues. Per the germline V gene, CDR1 is MNHEY and CDR2 is SMNVEV (reference sequence). The CDR3: CASSFTQGAPEETQYF. Here the CDR3 DNA reads TGTGCCAGCAGTTTTACCCAGGGAGCCCCGGAGGAGACCCAGTACTTC.

This rearrangement joins TRBV6-1 to TRBJ2-3; 9 bases match TRBD2. The junction had 6 bases not matched to a gene; V was cut back by 7 bases and J by 4 bases. The length of the CDR3 is 14 residues. CDR1 and CDR2 (germline): MNHNS, SASEGT. The CDR3 coding sequence is TGTGCCAGCAACGGGACTAGCCCGCCAGATACGCAGTATTTT. Protein sequence: CASNGTSPPDTQYF.

This clonotype was seen a few times. This chain uses TRBV4-3 with TRBJ1-6; a possible D gene is TRBD1 (6 bases). The CDR3 is made up of 16 amino acids. Germline V gene data show CDR1 as LGHNA and CDR2 as YSLEER. With 0 bases removed from V and 14 bases from J, the gap between germline ends came to 20 bases. The CDR3 sequence: CASSQDDVAQRQALHF. The CDR3, as DNA: TGCGCCAGCAGCCAAGATGACGTAGCCCAGAGACAGGCCCTCCACTTT.

The sample holds a few counts of this clonotype. The V call is TRBV7-9, the J call TRBJ1-6, with 8 bases that match TRBD1. Looked up from germline, CDR1 is SEHNR and CDR2 is FQNEAQ (reference sequence). The CDR3 covers 14 residues. V trimming: 6 bases; J trimming: 8 bases; junction bases outside the gene matches: 6. CDR3 in amino acids: CASSWTGKDSPLHF. The CDR3, as DNA: TGTGCCAGCAGTTGGACAGGGAAAGATTCACCCCTCCACTTT. The whole variable domain, filled in from reference TRBV7-9 and TRBJ1-6, reads DTGVSQNPRHKITKRGQNVTFRCDPISEHNRLYWYRQTLGQGPEFLTYFQNEAQLEKSRLLSDRFSAERPKGSFSTLEIQRTEQGDSAMYLCASSWTGKDSPLHFGNGTRLTVT.

This clonotype occurred many times. The chain recombines TRBV7-2 with TRBJ1-1; D unresolved. CDR3 length equals 15 residues. Trimming pared 0 bases from V and 2 bases from J, leaving 10 bases between. Germline V gene data show CDR1 as SGHTA and CDR2 as FQGNSA. CDR3 bases: TGTGCCAGCAGCTTAGCAAGTCAGATAAACACTGAAGCTTTCTTT. It specifies CASSLASQINTEAFF.

This clonotype was detected many times. V gene TRBV12-3 or TRBV12-4 combines with J gene TRBJ2-1; D is uncertain. The CDR3 is 14 residues long. Trimming removed 7 bases at V and 5 bases at J, with 15 bases between. The CDR3 sequence: CASKWANVDNEQFF. CDR3 in DNA: TGTGCCAGCAAATGGGCTAACGTGGACAATGAGCAGTTCTTC.